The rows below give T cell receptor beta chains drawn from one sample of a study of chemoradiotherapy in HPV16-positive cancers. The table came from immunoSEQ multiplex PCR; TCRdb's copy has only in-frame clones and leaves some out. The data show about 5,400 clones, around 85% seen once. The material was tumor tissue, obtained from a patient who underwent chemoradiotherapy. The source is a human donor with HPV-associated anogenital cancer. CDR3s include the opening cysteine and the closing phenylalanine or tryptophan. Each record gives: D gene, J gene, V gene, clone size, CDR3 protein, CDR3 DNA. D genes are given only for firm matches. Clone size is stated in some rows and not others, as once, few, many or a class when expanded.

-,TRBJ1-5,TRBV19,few,CASSGRINQPQHF,TGTGCCAGTAGTGGGCGAATAAATCAGCCCCAGCATTTT
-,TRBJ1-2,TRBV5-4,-,CASSLDQLVYGYTF,TGTGCCAGCAGCTTGGACCAGCTCGTCTATGGCTACACCTTC
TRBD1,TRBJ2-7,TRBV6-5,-,CASGTGGLGGYEQYF,TGTGCCAGCGGCACAGGGGGCTTGGGTGGCTACGAGCAGTACTTC
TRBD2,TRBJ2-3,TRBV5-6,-,CASSSGLAGGGTDTQYF,TGTGCCAGCAGCTCGGGACTAGCGGGGGGAGGGACAGATACGCAGTATTTT
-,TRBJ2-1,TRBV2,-,CASSGQPGNEQFF,TGTGCCAGCAGTGGACAGCCGGGCAATGAGCAGTTCTTC
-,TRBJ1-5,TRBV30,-,CAWSVPGAGQPQHF,TGTGCCTGGAGTGTACCAGGGGCTGGGCAGCCCCAGCATTTT
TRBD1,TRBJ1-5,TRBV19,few,CASRGNQGGNQPQHF,TGTGCCAGTAGAGGAAATCAGGGGGGCAATCAGCCCCAGCATTTT
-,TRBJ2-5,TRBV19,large,CASSRAPGQETQYF,TGTGCCAGTAGTCGAGCCCCGGGCCAAGAGACCCAGTACTTC
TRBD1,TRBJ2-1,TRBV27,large,CASSEGADYNEQFF,TGTGCCAGCAGTGAGGGGGCGGATTACAATGAGCAGTTCTTC
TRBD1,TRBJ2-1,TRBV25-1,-,CASSLRTGYYNEQFF,TGTGCCAGCAGTCTACGGACAGGGTACTACAATGAGCAGTTCTTC
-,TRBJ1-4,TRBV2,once,CASIYQMGEEKLFF,TGTGCCAGCATATATCAAATGGGGGAGGAAAAACTGTTTTTT
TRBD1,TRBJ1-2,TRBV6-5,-,CASRRGQGAGYTF,TGTGCCAGCAGACGAGGACAGGGTGCTGGCTACACCTTC
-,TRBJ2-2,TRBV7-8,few,CASSSSGNTGELFF,TGTGCCAGCAGCTCGTCGGGGAACACCGGGGAGCTGTTTTTT
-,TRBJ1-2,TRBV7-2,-,CASSSPRGYGYTF,TGTGCCAGCAGCTCTCCAAGGGGCTATGGCTACACCTTC
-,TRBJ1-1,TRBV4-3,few,CASSLLGPTDTEAFF,TGCGCCAGCAGCCTCCTGGGACCCACCGACACTGAAGCTTTCTTT
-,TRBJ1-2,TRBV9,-,CASSVQGSYGYTF,TGTGCCAGCAGCGTACAGGGGAGCTATGGCTACACCTTC
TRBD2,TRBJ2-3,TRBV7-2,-,CASSLAGGGADTQYF,TGTGCCAGCAGCCTAGCGGGGGGTGGGGCAGATACGCAGTATTTT
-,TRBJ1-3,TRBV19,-,CASRGPKALSGNTIYF,TGTGCCAGTAGGGGGCCAAAAGCTCTCTCTGGAAACACCATATATTTT
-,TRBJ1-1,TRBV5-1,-,CASSSTKGGYREGFGTEAFF,TGCGCCAGCAGCTCAACAAAAGGGGGTTACAGGGAGGGTTTCGGCACTGAAGCTTTCTTT
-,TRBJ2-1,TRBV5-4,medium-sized,CASSFMGNEQFF,TGTGCCAGCAGCTTTATGGGCAATGAGCAGTTCTTC
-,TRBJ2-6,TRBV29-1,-,CSALQGSGANVLTF,TGCAGCGCCCTACAGGGCTCTGGGGCCAACGTCCTGACTTTC
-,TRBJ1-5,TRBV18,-,CASSPDGQGRQPQHF,TGTGCCAGCTCACCTGACGGGCAGGGAAGACAGCCCCAGCATTTT
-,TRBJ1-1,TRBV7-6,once,CASSLALGVDTEAFF,TGTGCCAGCAGCTTAGCGCTGGGGGTAGATACTGAAGCTTTCTTT
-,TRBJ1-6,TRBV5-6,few,CASSFPGADSPLHF,TGTGCCAGCAGCTTCCCGGGGGCAGATTCACCCCTCCACTTT
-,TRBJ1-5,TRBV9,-,CASSVVYSNQPQHF,TGTGCCAGCAGCGTAGTTTATAGCAATCAGCCCCAGCATTTT
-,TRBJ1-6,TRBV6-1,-,CASSGPTGSSYNSPLHF,TGTGCCAGCAGTGGACCCACAGGGAGCTCCTATAATTCACCCCTCCACTTT
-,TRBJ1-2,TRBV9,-,CASSASSQYGYTF,TGTGCCAGCAGCGCCAGTTCACAGTATGGCTACACCTTC
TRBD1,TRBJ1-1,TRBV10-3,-,CATWIGTVNTEAFF,TGTGCCACCTGGATAGGGACAGTTAACACTGAAGCTTTCTTT
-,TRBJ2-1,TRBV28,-,CASSLASFLQFF,TGTGCCAGCAGTTTAGCTAGCTTTTTACAGTTCTTC
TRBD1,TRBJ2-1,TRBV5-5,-,CASSLDVGGWGQGYNEQFF,TGTGCCAGCAGCTTGGATGTGGGGGGTTGGGGACAGGGTTACAATGAGCAGTTCTTC
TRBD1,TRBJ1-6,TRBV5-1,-,CASSRDRASNSPLHF,TGCGCCAGCAGCAGAGACAGGGCGAGTAATTCACCCCTCCACTTT
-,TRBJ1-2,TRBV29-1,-,CSVGANYGYTF,TGCAGCGTTGGGGCTAACTATGGCTACACCTTC
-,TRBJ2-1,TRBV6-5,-,CASSYTRDSEQFF,TGTGCCAGCAGTTACACCAGGGATTCTGAGCAGTTCTTC
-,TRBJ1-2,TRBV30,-,CAWKKPQKTRFGYTF,TGTGCCTGGAAAAAACCTCAAAAAACAAGGTTTGGCTACACCTTC
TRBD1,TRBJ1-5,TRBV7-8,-,CASSSPGTGNQPQHF,TGTGCCAGCAGCTCACCCGGGACAGGGAATCAGCCCCAGCATTTT
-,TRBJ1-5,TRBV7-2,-,CASSLQGANSNQPQHF,TGTGCCAGCAGTCTACAGGGAGCTAATAGCAATCAGCCCCAGCATTTT
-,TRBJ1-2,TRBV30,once,CAWSVGQVYGYTF,TGTGCCTGGAGTGTGGGGCAGGTCTATGGCTACACCTTC
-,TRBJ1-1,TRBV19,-,CASSRTRLGEAFF,TGTGCCAGTAGTAGGACCCGTCTTGGTGAAGCTTTCTTT
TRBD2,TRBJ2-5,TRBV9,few,CASSVGPGRRLAGGQETQYF,TGTGCCAGCAGCGTAGGTCCCGGTAGGAGACTAGCGGGGGGGCAAGAGACCCAGTACTTC
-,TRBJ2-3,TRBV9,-,CASSVTRGTDTQYF,TGTGCCAGCAGCGTTACAAGGGGAACAGATACGCAGTATTTT
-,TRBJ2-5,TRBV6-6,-,CASSTVSLQETQYF,TGTGCCAGCAGTACAGTGTCCCTCCAAGAGACCCAGTACTTC
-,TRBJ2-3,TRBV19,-,CASSWTQRAITDTQYF,TGTGCCAGTAGTTGGACGCAGCGGGCGATCACAGATACGCAGTATTTT
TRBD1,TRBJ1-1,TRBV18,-,CATRATGERITEAFF,TGTGCCACCAGAGCCACAGGGGAGAGGATCACTGAAGCTTTCTTT